This note documents a single T cell receptor beta chain sequence. CDR1 is MNHEY, CDR2 SVGAGI, per germline. The CDR3 contains 14 residues. Unmatched junction bases numbered 9, after V lost 6 bases and J lost 6 bases. This sample stems from a study of blood T cell repertoires in COVID-19. Authors' analysis steps: Amplification from reference gene primers served as the basis for estimated nucleated cell counts. Data came from immunoSEQ multiplex PCR; TCRdb stores just in-frame clones and leaves some out. The D gene and trimming were derived from the DNA, and the V and J assignments and clone size from that table. The sample carries approximately 300,000 clones, about 89% recorded once.

The V call is TRBV6-5, the J call TRBJ2-3; 7 bases agree with TRBD1. The receptor was isolated from a man aged 18-30 years who had recovered from COVID-19. Source material: peripheral blood. CDR3 in amino acids: CASRPGQPRDTQYF. Written as DNA, the CDR3 is TGTGCCAGCAGGCCGGGACAGCCAAGGGATACGCAGTATTTT.